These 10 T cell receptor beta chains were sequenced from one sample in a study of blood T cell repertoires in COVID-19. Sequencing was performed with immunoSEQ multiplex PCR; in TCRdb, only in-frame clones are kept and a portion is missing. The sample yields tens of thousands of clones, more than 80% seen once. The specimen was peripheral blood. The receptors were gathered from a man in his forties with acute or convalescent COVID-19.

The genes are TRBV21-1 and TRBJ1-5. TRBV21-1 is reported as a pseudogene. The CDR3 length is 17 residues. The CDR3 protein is CASSNSSSQEVNQPQHF. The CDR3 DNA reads TGTGCCAGCAGCAATTCCTCTAGTCAGGAGGTCAATCAGCCCCAGCATTTT.

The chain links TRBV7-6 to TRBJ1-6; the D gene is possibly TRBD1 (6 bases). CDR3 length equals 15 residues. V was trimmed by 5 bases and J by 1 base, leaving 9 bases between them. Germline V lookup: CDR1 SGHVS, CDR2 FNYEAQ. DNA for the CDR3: TGTGCCAGCAGCCGCGGACAGTCCTATAATTCACCCCTCCACTTT. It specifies CASSRGQSYNSPLHF.

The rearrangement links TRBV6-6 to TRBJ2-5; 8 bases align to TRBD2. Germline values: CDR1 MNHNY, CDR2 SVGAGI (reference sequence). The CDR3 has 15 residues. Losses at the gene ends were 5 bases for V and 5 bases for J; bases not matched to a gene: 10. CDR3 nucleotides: TGTGCCAGCAGTAACCGGGGGGGTCTAGGGGAGACCCAGTACTTC. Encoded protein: CASSNRGGLGETQYF.

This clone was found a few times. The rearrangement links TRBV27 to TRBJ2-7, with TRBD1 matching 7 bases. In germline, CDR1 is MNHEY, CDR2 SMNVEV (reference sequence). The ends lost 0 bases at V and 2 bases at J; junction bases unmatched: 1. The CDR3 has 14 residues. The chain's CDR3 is CASSLSRGPYEQYF. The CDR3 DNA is TGTGCCAGCAGTTTATCGAGGGGGCCCTACGAGCAGTACTTC.

For the CDR3, the DNA is TGTGCCAGCAGGGCAGGGACTTCCGGGGAGCTGTTTTTT. This gives the protein CASRAGTSGELFF. This chain uses TRBV6-5 with TRBJ2-2, with a weak D call TRBD2 (6 bases). The CDR3 runs to 13 residues. Trimming took off 6 bases at V and 6 bases at J, with 11 bases between the two ends. CDR1 and CDR2 from the germline V gene are MNHEY and SVGAGI.

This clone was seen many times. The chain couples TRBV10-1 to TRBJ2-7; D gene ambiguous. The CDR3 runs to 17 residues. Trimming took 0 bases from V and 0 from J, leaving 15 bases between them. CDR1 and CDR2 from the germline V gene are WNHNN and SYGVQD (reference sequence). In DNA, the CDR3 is TGCGCCAGCAGTGAGTCGACTCTGCGACCGACCTCCTACGAGCAGTACTTC. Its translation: CASSESTLRPTSYEQYF.

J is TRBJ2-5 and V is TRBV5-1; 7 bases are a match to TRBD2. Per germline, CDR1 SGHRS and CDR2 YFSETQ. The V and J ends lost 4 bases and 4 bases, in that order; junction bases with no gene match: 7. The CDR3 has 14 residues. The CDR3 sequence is CASSPGLGLETQYF. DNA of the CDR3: TGCGCCAGCAGCCCAGGACTAGGTCTAGAGACCCAGTACTTC.

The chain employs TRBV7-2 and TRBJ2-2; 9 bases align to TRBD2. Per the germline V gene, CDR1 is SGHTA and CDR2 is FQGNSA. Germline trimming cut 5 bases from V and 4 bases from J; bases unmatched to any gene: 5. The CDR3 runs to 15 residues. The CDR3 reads CASSMTSGFTGELFF. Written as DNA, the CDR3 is TGTGCCAGCAGCATGACTAGCGGCTTCACCGGGGAGCTGTTTTTT.

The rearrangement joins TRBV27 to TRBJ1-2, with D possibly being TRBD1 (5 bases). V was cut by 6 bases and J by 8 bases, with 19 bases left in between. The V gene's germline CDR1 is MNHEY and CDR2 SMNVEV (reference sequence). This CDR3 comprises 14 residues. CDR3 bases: TGTGCCAGCAGCTTTGCCCAGGGTTTGTTGGGCTACACCTTC. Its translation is CASSFAQGLLGYTF.

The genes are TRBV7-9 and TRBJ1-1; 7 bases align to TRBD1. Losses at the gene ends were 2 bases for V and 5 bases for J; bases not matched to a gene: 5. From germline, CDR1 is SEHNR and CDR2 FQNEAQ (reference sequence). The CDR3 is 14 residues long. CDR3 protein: CASSLIGGQTEAFF. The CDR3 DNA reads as TGTGCCAGCAGCTTAATCGGGGGACAGACTGAAGCTTTCTTT.